The present entry profiles one TCR beta chain with its context. Researchers secured at least one pre-ART and at least two post-ART PBMC samples from each donor. The sample originates from a study of long-term antiretroviral therapy in people with HIV. Assay version v3.0 of immunoSEQ was used, and it was run at survey level. A target of 40,000-50,000 T-cell genomes per sample was set for sequencing. The data were produced by immunoSEQ multiplex PCR, yet TCRdb's version contains in-frame clones alone and is incomplete. The sample has approximately 30,000 clones; 84% are singletons. CDR1 is SGDLS, CDR2 YYNGEE, per germline. V lost 3 bases to trimming and J lost 1 base; unmatched junction nucleotides: 4. CDR3 length: 15 residues.

This chain connects TRBV9 to TRBJ2-3; 8 bases agree with TRBD2. The material sequenced was unsorted PBMCs, taken 0.4 years after starting antiretroviral therapy. This sequence originates from a man between 18 and 29 years old with HIV. The CDR3 region has the DNA TGTGCCAGCAGCGAAGCGGGAGCGGGCACAGATACGCAGTATTTT. Translated: CASSEAGAGTDTQYF.